The rows below give T cell receptor beta chains drawn from one sample of a study of neurological immune-mediated disorders. TCRdb processed the 5' RACE reads anew with MiXCR; each CDR3 protein has one entry. This sample yields some 54,000 distinct CDR3 sequences, of which about 10% are seen a single time; 6.5% to 8.5% belongs to the top ten. Sequenced input: PBMCs. The receptors were sampled from a male donor with HTLV-1-associated myelopathy (HAM/TSP). CDR3s include the opening cysteine and the closing phenylalanine or tryptophan. The D gene is left open where the match is weak. The size entry is marked missing in some rows and otherwise reads once, few, many or a size class.

clone size: many; J gene: TRBJ2-7; D gene: -; V gene: TRBV3-1; CDR3 DNA: TGTGCCAGCAGCCGAGACGGCACCTCATTAATCTCCTACGAGCAGTACTTC; CDR3 protein: CASSRDGTSLISYEQYF
clone size: many; J gene: TRBJ1-1; D gene: -; V gene: TRBV6-2/TRBV6-3; CDR3 DNA: TGTGCCAGCAGTTACAGAACCAGGGCAACCAACACTGAAGCTTTCTTT; CDR3 protein: CASSYRTRATNTEAFF
clone size: many; J gene: TRBJ2-7; D gene: TRBD1; V gene: TRBV25-1; CDR3 DNA: TGTGCCAGCACCGGGACAGGGGGCCGCGAGCAGTACTTC; CDR3 protein: CASTGTGGREQYF
clone size: many; J gene: TRBJ1-2; D gene: -; V gene: TRBV9; CDR3 DNA: TGTGCCAGCAGTGAGAGTATGAGGGAGAGTGGCTACACCTTC; CDR3 protein: CASSESMRESGYTF
clone size: many; J gene: TRBJ2-1; D gene: TRBD2; V gene: TRBV5-1; CDR3 DNA: TGCGCCAGCAGCTTGGCCCAGGGACTAGCGGGGGGTAATGAGCAGTTCTTC; CDR3 protein: CASSLAQGLAGGNEQFF
clone size: many; J gene: TRBJ2-5; D gene: TRBD1; V gene: TRBV20-1; CDR3 DNA: TGCAGTGCTGACCCCGGGACAGGGGGGCGAGAGACCCAGTACTTC; CDR3 protein: CSADPGTGGRETQYF
clone size: many; J gene: TRBJ1-6; D gene: TRBD1; V gene: TRBV5-1; CDR3 DNA: TGCGCCAGCAGCGAAGGGACAGGGAGTTTTGAGGATTCACCCCTCCACTTT; CDR3 protein: CASSEGTGSFEDSPLHF
clone size: few; J gene: TRBJ2-7; D gene: -; V gene: TRBV6-2/TRBV6-3; CDR3 DNA: TGTGCCAGCAAAAAAGGCCCCCACGGGCTCCCTCACTCCTACGAGCAGTACTTC; CDR3 protein: CASKKGPHGLPHSYEQYF
clone size: many; J gene: TRBJ1-6; D gene: -; V gene: TRBV7-9; CDR3 DNA: TGTGCCAGCAGCTTCGGGGATTCACCCCTCCACTTT; CDR3 protein: CASSFGDSPLHF
clone size: many; J gene: TRBJ1-4; D gene: TRBD1; V gene: TRBV5-1; CDR3 DNA: TGCGCCAGCAGCTTGGAAGGGACAGATAATGAAAAACTGTTTTTT; CDR3 protein: CASSLEGTDNEKLFF
clone size: many; J gene: TRBJ2-7; D gene: TRBD1; V gene: TRBV20-1; CDR3 DNA: TGCAGTGCGCGAGCCGGGACAGGGGGCTCCTACGAGCAGTACTTC; CDR3 protein: CSARAGTGGSYEQYF
clone size: many; J gene: TRBJ2-3; D gene: -; V gene: TRBV20-1; CDR3 DNA: TGCAGTGCTCGACTAGCAGATACGCAGTATTTT; CDR3 protein: CSARLADTQYF
clone size: many; J gene: TRBJ1-4; D gene: -; V gene: TRBV5-1; CDR3 DNA: TGCGCCAGCAGCTTGGGGGGATCAACTAATGAAAAACTGTTTTTT; CDR3 protein: CASSLGGSTNEKLFF
clone size: -; J gene: TRBJ2-6; D gene: -; V gene: TRBV5-1; CDR3 DNA: TGCGCCAGCAGCTTGGTACCGGGACAGCGGGCCGGGGCCAACGTCCTGACTTTC; CDR3 protein: CASSLVPGQRAGANVLTF
clone size: many; J gene: TRBJ2-7; D gene: -; V gene: TRBV7-6; CDR3 DNA: TGTGCCAGCAGCTTAACGGTTCTCTCCTACGAGCAGTACTTC; CDR3 protein: CASSLTVLSYEQYF
clone size: many; J gene: TRBJ1-1; D gene: -; V gene: TRBV5-1; CDR3 DNA: TGCGCCAGCAGCTTGGCTGGGGGAAGGGGTGAAGCTTTCTTT; CDR3 protein: CASSLAGGRGEAFF
clone size: many; J gene: TRBJ2-5; D gene: TRBD1; V gene: TRBV20-1; CDR3 DNA: TGCAGTGCTAGTCACCCCGCTGGCCAGGGGGCATCAGAGACCCAGTACTTC; CDR3 protein: CSASHPAGQGASETQYF
clone size: many; J gene: TRBJ1-1; D gene: -; V gene: TRBV15; CDR3 DNA: TGTGCCACCAGCAGAGATCGCGTAATTACTGAAGCTTTCTTT; CDR3 protein: CATSRDRVITEAFF
clone size: many; J gene: TRBJ2-5; D gene: -; V gene: TRBV7-2; CDR3 DNA: TGTGCCAGCAGCTTCTACAGTGCCCTGGAAGAGACCCAGTACTTC; CDR3 protein: CASSFYSALEETQYF
clone size: -; J gene: TRBJ1-5; D gene: -; V gene: TRBV5-1; CDR3 DNA: TGCTCCAGCAGCTTGGAGGGGCGGGATACCAATCAGCCCCATCATTTT; CDR3 protein: CSSSLEGRDTNQPHHF
clone size: many; J gene: TRBJ2-6; D gene: -; V gene: TRBV29-1; CDR3 DNA: TGCAGCGTTGGCCCGGGCGGAGGTGGGGCCAACGTCCTGACTTTC; CDR3 protein: CSVGPGGGGANVLTF
clone size: many; J gene: TRBJ1-2; D gene: -; V gene: TRBV6-1; CDR3 DNA: TGTGCCAGCAGTGAATTGGGGGTCGTCTATGGCTACACCTTC; CDR3 protein: CASSELGVVYGYTF
clone size: many; J gene: TRBJ2-2; D gene: -; V gene: TRBV6-2/TRBV6-3; CDR3 DNA: TGTGCCAGCAGTTCAAAGGGAGAAGGCGGCGGGGAGCTGTTTTTT; CDR3 protein: CASSSKGEGGGELFF
clone size: many; J gene: TRBJ2-2; D gene: -; V gene: TRBV7-2; CDR3 DNA: TGTGCCAGCAGGTTAATGTGGGGCTCCCCCGGGGAGCTGTTTTTT; CDR3 protein: CASRLMWGSPGELFF
clone size: many; J gene: TRBJ2-1; D gene: -; V gene: TRBV6-1; CDR3 DNA: TGTGCCAGCAGGCCTAGACCCCGGCCGGATCCATACAATGAGCAGTTCTTC; CDR3 protein: CASRPRPRPDPYNEQFF
clone size: many; J gene: TRBJ2-5; D gene: -; V gene: TRBV20-1; CDR3 DNA: TGCAGTGCTAGGGACCGGACTGGTACGGAAGAGACCCAGTACTTC; CDR3 protein: CSARDRTGTEETQYF